This T cell receptor beta chain stems from a study of cytomegalovirus exposure and HLA in healthy donors. Findings of the study overall: In a later analysis, compared with equally common non-associated chains, HLA-associated beta chains were more expanded. Sequencing probably produced one cluster of sequence variants that were highly shared. Earlier analysis yielded a pattern in which most TCR beta V segments were productive about 87% or about 30% of the time. Rarity characterized most TCR sequences, yet some public TCRs appeared in many donors.

The V segment lost 4 bases and the J segment 2 bases; nucleotides outside the gene matches: 8. CDR3 length: 16 residues. The germline V gene has CDR1 MNHEY and CDR2 SMNVEV (reference sequence). In the PCR, 60 Vbeta and 13 Jbeta primers were used. Profiling relied on immunoSEQ multiplex PCR, and the TCRdb table lists in-frame clones only, not all of them. The table shows 150,000 to 200,000 clones, with 70% to 85% occurring only once. A remark on this clone: What it binds is unknown.

The gene calls are TRBV27 and TRBJ1-2; 9 bases are a match to TRBD1. Sequenced material: PBMCs. The sequence was obtained from a woman under 40 in good health and CMV-seropositive. The CDR3 region has the DNA TGTGCCAGCAGTTCCCGCCTGACAGGGGGAAACTATGGCTACACCTTC. It yields the protein CASSSRLTGGNYGYTF.